This T cell receptor beta chain stems from a study of shared clonotypes between healthy human individuals. CDR3 size: 14 residues. Per germline, CDR1 GTSNPN and CDR2 SVGIG (reference sequence). Data came from immunoSEQ multiplex PCR; TCRdb stores just in-frame clones and leaves some out. The table records millions of clones, 85% to 95% of them present only once. Sequenced material: naive CD4+ T cells from PBMCs. Subset denoted: CD45RA+ positively selected. The receptor comes from a young man in good health. Some clones in this sample may be carry-over from other donors' samples. The V call is TRBV30, the J call TRBJ2-5, with D possibly being TRBD1 (6 bases). The J call may be mistaken, given a closer DNA end match to TRBJ2-7. The CDR3 protein is CAWTQGPYSYEQYF. The CDR3 bases are TGTGCCTGGACTCAGGGGCCATACTCCTACGAGCAGTACTTC.